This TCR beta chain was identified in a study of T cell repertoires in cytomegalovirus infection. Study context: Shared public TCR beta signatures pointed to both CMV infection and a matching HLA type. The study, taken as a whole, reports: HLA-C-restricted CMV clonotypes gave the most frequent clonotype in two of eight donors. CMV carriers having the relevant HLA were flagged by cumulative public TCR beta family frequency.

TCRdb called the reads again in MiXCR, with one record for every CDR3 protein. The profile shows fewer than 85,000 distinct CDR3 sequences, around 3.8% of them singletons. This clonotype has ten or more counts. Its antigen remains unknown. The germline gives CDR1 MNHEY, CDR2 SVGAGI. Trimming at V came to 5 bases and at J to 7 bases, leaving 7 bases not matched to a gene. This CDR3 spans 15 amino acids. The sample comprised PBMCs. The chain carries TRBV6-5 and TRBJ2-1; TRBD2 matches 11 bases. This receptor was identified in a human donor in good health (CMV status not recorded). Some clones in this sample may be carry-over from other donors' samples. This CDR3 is CASSTSGSGGNEQFF. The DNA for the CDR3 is TGTGCCAGCAGTACTAGCGGGAGCGGAGGAAATGAGCAGTTCTTC.